This entry lists 32 T cell receptor beta chains sequenced from one sample in a study of blood T cells in healthy people across ages (dated by TCRdb to the mid-2010s). The library was generated by 5' RACE. The sequencing machine was an Illumina HiSeq 2500. The second PCR ran for roughly 6 to 11 cycles and used a J-beta primer mix along with a sample-barcoded 5' primer. Using fastp at Q25 and MiXCR, TCRdb reprocessed the public reads and kept productive beta chains. Duplicate CDR3 protein sequences are folded into a single record with the most common DNA and genes. In all, the sample holds 850,000 or so distinct CDR3 sequences, and 29% of those were seen once. Jointly, the top ten make up 17% of the sample. Sample: blood. The origin of the receptors is a woman at least 80 years old in good health.

This clonotype was observed at least ten times. This chain links TRBV20-1 with TRBJ1-6; perhaps TRBD1 as D (5 bases). CDR3 length equals 14 residues. V dropped 1 base and J dropped 6 bases, with 10 bases sitting between them. Germline V gives CDR1 DFQATT, CDR2 SNEGSKA (reference sequence). The chain's CDR3 is CSARAGTVNSPLHF. DNA for the CDR3: TGCAGTGCTAGAGCCGGGACGGTTAATTCACCCCTCCACTTT.

This clonotype was observed a handful of times. The chain recombines TRBV12-3 or TRBV12-4 with TRBJ2-5; the D call may be TRBD1 or TRBD2 (5 bases each). V dropped 3 bases and J dropped 11 bases, with 19 bases sitting between them. The length of the CDR3 is 14 residues. CDR3 DNA: TGTGCCAGCAGTTTTAGGGACGGACCTTCTGAGCAGTACTTC. Translation: CASSFRDGPSEQYF.

In its sample, this clonotype was seen many times. V gene TRBV25-1 combines with J gene TRBJ2-5, with D unclear. Trimming removed 5 bases from V and 3 bases from J, with 4 bases in between. CDR3 length: 11 amino acids. Germline-derived CDR1 and CDR2 are MGHDK and SYGVNS. Here the CDR3 DNA reads TGTGCCAGCAGTATCAAAGAGACCCAGTACTTC. Amino acid sequence: CASSIKETQYF.

Regarding this clonotype: One end of the junction is discordant with germline, which a read error may explain. The chain joins TRBV25-1 to TRBJ2-5, with D perhaps being TRBD1 or TRBD2 (5 bases each). CDR3 length: 14 residues. Per the germline V gene, CDR1 is MGHDK and CDR2 is SYGVNS. CDR3 DNA: TGTGCCAGCAGTGAATACAGGGACCAAGAGGCCCAGTACTTC. It translates to CASSEYRDQEAQYF.

The rearrangement joins TRBV20-1 to TRBJ1-1; D uncertain. Germline assignment: CDR1 DFQATT and CDR2 SNEGSKA (reference sequence). V was trimmed by 6 bases and J by 3 bases, leaving 11 bases between them. The CDR3 consists of 12 residues. Written as DNA, the CDR3 is TGCAGTGCCCCGACGGACTACACTGAAGCTTTCTTT. It encodes CSAPTDYTEAFF.

In the case of this clonotype: This clone may be a read error of a much larger clone one base away. The chain has TRBV6-1 and TRBJ2-3; TRBD1 agrees at 7 bases. There are 16 residues in the CDR3. Germline CDR1 MNHNS, CDR2 SASEGT. DNA for the CDR3: TGTGCCGGCAGTGAAGGAACAGGGGCGCGCACAGATACGCAGTATTTT. It encodes CAGSEGTGARTDTQYF.

This clonotype occurred a few times. One end of the junction fails to match germline, which may point to a read error. The chain is built from TRBV18 and TRBJ2-1; 8 bases line up with TRBD1. The CDR3 is made up of 16 amino acids. From germline, CDR1 is KGHSH and CDR2 LQKENI. CDR3 residues: CAGSTSRDRGGYEQFF. CDR3 DNA: TGTGCCGGCTCGACCAGTAGAGACAGGGGAGGTTATGAGCAGTTCTTC.

In this sample, this clonotype turned up once. Germline and junction disagree at one end, which may indicate a read error. CDR3 residues: CARRPHAPLLYGEQFF. The CDR3 DNA follows: TGCGCCAGAAGGCCACATGCGCCTCTTCTTTACGGTGAGCAGTTCTTC. The chain couples TRBV5-3 to TRBJ2-1; D remains ambiguous. TRBV5-3 is sorted into the ORF group, with uncertain function. CDR3 length: 16 amino acids.

This chain joins TRBV7-2 and TRBJ1-2, with D possibly matching TRBD1 (6 bases). The germline V gene has CDR1 SGHTA and CDR2 FQGNSA. This CDR3 contains 15 residues. The V and J ends lost 6 bases and 6 bases respectively, with 20 bases between them. CDR3 bases: TGTGCCAGCAGTTACATGGGGGGCGCAAAGAATGGCTACACCTTC. Translated, it gives CASSYMGGAKNGYTF.

This clonotype was picked up a small number of times. This chain connects TRBV20-1 to TRBJ2-2, with D possibly TRBD1 on 6 matching bases. The CDR3 covers 14 residues. The V end was cut by 5 bases, the J end by 3 bases, with 13 bases between. Germline V gene lookup returns CDR1 DFQATT and CDR2 SNEGSKA (reference sequence). The CDR3 nucleotides are TGCAGTGCTGGAAAGGGGGTAGACACCGGGGAGCTGTTTTTT. Translating it yields CSAGKGVDTGELFF.

With regard to this clonotype: This sequence may be a read error, since a much larger clone differs from it by one base. This chain joins TRBV20-1 and TRBJ2-3, with D perhaps TRBD2 (7 bases). V was cut by 6 bases and J by 8 bases, with 18 bases left in between. Per germline, CDR1 DFQATT and CDR2 SNEGSKA (reference sequence). The CDR3 extends over 13 amino acids. CDR3 DNA: TGCAGTGCACCGACTGGCGGGGGCGGTACGCAGTATTTT. This codes for CSAPTGGGGTQYF.

V and J are TRBV20-1 and TRBJ2-3; 10 nucleotides line up with TRBD2. J gave up 5 bases and V 2 bases, and 1 base lay outside the gene matches. This CDR3 region has 13 residues. Germline assignment: CDR1 DFQATT and CDR2 SNEGSKA (reference sequence). This CDR3 reads CSARIAGGDTQYF. CDR3 coding DNA: TGCAGTGCTAGAATAGCGGGAGGAGATACGCAGTATTTT.

This clonotype came up many times. This chain uses TRBV20-1 with TRBJ2-1, with 8 bases matching TRBD2. V dropped 0 bases and J dropped 7; count of bases not matched to a gene: 11. The germline CDR1 and CDR2 sequences are DFQATT and SNEGSKA (reference sequence). This CDR3 is 16 amino acids long. In nucleotides, the CDR3 is TGCAGTGCTAGAGACCCCAGGGCGGGGGGTCGTAATGAGCAGTTCTTC. Its protein is CSARDPRAGGRNEQFF.

This sequence joins TRBV7-2 and TRBJ2-5; maybe TRBD1 (5 bases). Germline-derived CDR1 and CDR2 are SGHTA and FQGNSA. The CDR3 has 15 residues. Trimming took off 4 bases at V and 2 bases at J, with 14 bases between the two ends. The CDR3 DNA follows: TGTGCCAGCAGCTCCGTAGCCGACAGTCAAGAGACCCAGTACTTC. This sequence encodes CASSSVADSQETQYF.

V is TRBV5-1 and J is TRBJ1-5, with 11 bases that match TRBD1. From germline, CDR1 is SGHRS and CDR2 YFSETQ. The CDR3 totals 16 residues. V was clipped by 4 bases and J by 7 bases; unmatched bases: 10. The CDR3 sequence is CASSKGTGGGGQPQHF. CDR3 coding DNA: TGCGCCAGCAGCAAAGGGACAGGGGGAGGCGGGCAGCCCCAGCATTTT. The full variable domain, rest sourced from reference TRBV5-1 and TRBJ1-5, is KAGVTQTPRYLIKTRGQQVTLSCSPISGHRSVSWYQQTPGQGLQFLFEYFSETQRNKGNFPGRFSGRQFSNSRSEMNVSTLELGDSALYLCASSKGTGGGGQPQHFGDGTRLSIL.

This rearrangement joins TRBV7-8 to TRBJ2-1; D might be TRBD1 (6 bases). The V gene lost 1 base and the J gene lost 6 bases, with 16 bases spanning the gap. The length of the CDR3 is 16 residues. Germline V gene sequence: CDR1 SGHVS, CDR2 FQNEAQ. The CDR3 DNA is TGTGCCAGCAGCTTAGGAGCAGGGGCAAGCCCCAATGAGCAGTTCTTC. This encodes CASSLGAGASPNEQFF.

This chain joins TRBV12-3 or TRBV12-4 and TRBJ1-5; D is perhaps TRBD1 (5 bases). The CDR3 consists of 16 residues. V dropped 0 bases and J dropped 3 bases, with 12 bases sitting between them. The chain's CDR3 is CASSLAGRGPNQPQHF. The CDR3 DNA reads as TGTGCCAGCAGTTTAGCGGGTCGGGGACCCAATCAGCCCCAGCATTTT.

In its sample, this clonotype was seen many times. The chain carries TRBV4-3 and TRBJ2-7; 8 bases fit TRBD1. CDR1 is LGHNA and CDR2 is YSLEER in the germline V gene. The CDR3 has 15 residues. V dropped 0 bases and J dropped 7; count of bases not matched to a gene: 8. The CDR3 region is CASSQDRQGADEQYF. The CDR3 DNA is TGCGCCAGCAGCCAAGATCGGCAGGGGGCGGATGAGCAGTACTTC.

Comments on this clonotype: A single base separates this from a much larger clone, so it may be a read error. This rearrangement joins TRBV11-3 to TRBJ2-1; 7 bases map to TRBD1. The germline V gene has CDR1 SGHNT and CDR2 YENEEA. The CDR3 covers 14 residues. J lost 10 bases, V lost 0 bases, and 6 bases had no gene match. CDR3 in amino acids: CASSLDEGAEEQFF. The DNA for the CDR3 is TGTGCCAGCAGCTTAGATGAGGGGGCGGAGGAGCAGTTCTTC.

In its sample, this clonotype was seen many times. This chain links TRBV20-1 with TRBJ2-7; D may be TRBD2 (6 bases). The V gene's germline CDR1 is DFQATT and CDR2 SNEGSKA (reference sequence). Trimming removed 3 bases from V and 3 bases from J, with 12 bases in between. The CDR3 consists of 13 residues. The DNA for the CDR3 is TGCAGTGCTAGGGCGGGGAACCTCTACGAGCAGTACTTC. Its protein product is CSARAGNLYEQYF.

CDR3 loop: CASSVASTVPDTQYF. CDR3 nucleotide sequence: TGTGCCAGCAGCGTAGCTTCAACAGTTCCAGATACGCAGTATTTT. The J gene is TRBJ2-3, the V gene TRBV9; D gene ambiguous. CDR1 is SGDLS, CDR2 YYNGEE, per germline. This CDR3 contains 15 residues. The ends were cut back, 0 bases at V and 4 bases at J, with 12 bases in the middle.

The sample holds many counts of this clonotype. CDR3 nucleotides: TGTGCCAGCAGAATGATGGACGGCATATTGGATTCTGGGGCCAACGTCCTGACTTTC. The encoded protein is CASRMMDGILDSGANVLTF. The chain carries TRBV6-2 or TRBV6-3 and TRBJ2-6; unclear D gene. Germline CDR1 and CDR2: MNHEY and SVGEGT. The germline V and J ends were trimmed by 6 bases and 1 base, with 22 bases remaining between them. CDR3 length: 19 residues.

This chain uses TRBV11-3 with TRBJ2-3; 9 bases align to TRBD1. V shed 2 bases and J 6 bases; nucleotides not matched to a gene: 15. The CDR3 sequence is 18 residues long. In germline, CDR1 is SGHNT, CDR2 YENEEA. CDR3 residues: CASSLTHRGPPPTDTQYF. The CDR3 DNA reads TGTGCCAGCAGCTTAACCCACAGGGGGCCACCGCCAACGGATACGCAGTATTTT.

CDR3 bases: TGTGCCAGCAGCGTAGGCGACACAGGTCTCGAGCAGTACTTC. Amino acid sequence: CASSVGDTGLEQYF. The genes are TRBV9 and TRBJ2-5; a possible D gene is TRBD1 (5 bases). The J call may be faulty, since TRBJ2-7 better matches the DNA end. Germline V lookup: CDR1 SGDLS, CDR2 YYNGEE. The length of the CDR3 is 14 residues.

This clonotype was seen repeatedly, ten times or more. This chain links TRBV10-3 with TRBJ2-7; TRBD1 might be the D (6 bases). Trimming left V 6 bases short and J 4 bases short, with 16 bases between. Germline CDR1 ENHRY, CDR2 SYGVKD. The CDR3 length is 14 residues. The CDR3: CAIRETGTHYEQYF. CDR3 nucleotides: TGTGCCATCAGGGAGACCGGGACACATTACGAGCAGTACTTC.

This clonotype was seen more than once but under ten times. The rearrangement joins TRBV6-6 to TRBJ2-1; D is undetermined. Germline CDR1 reads MNHNY; CDR2 reads SVGAGI (reference sequence). Trimming left V 0 bases short and J 13 bases short, with 19 bases between. There are 15 residues in the CDR3. The CDR3 sequence: CASSYSRVGKETQFF. The CDR3 DNA follows: TGTGCCAGCAGTTACTCGAGAGTAGGGAAAGAGACCCAGTTCTTC.

A word on this clonotype: A read error may explain this, as a much larger clone is one base away. V gene TRBV4-2 combines with J gene TRBJ2-1; 7 bases map to TRBD2. This CDR3 has 16 residues. Germline V gives CDR1 LGHNA, CDR2 YNFKEQ. Written as DNA, the CDR3 is TGTGCCAGCAGCCAGGCTACTAGCGATTCCTACAATGAGCGGTTCTTC. This gives the protein CASSQATSDSYNERFF.

The table lists this clonotype with many counts. The V call is TRBV28, the J call TRBJ2-7, with D unclear. The CDR3 is 11 amino acids. Trimming removed 5 bases from V and 3 bases from J, with 5 bases in between. Germline CDR1 is MDHEN and CDR2 is SYDVKM. DNA for the CDR3: TGTGCCAGCAGTCGAGGCTACGAGCAGTACTTC. It yields the protein CASSRGYEQYF.

This clonotype was observed at least ten times. J is TRBJ2-1 and V is TRBV20-1; tentatively, D is TRBD2 (5 bases). CDR3 length: 15 amino acids. CDR1 is DFQATT, CDR2 SNEGSKA, per germline (reference sequence). V lost 6 bases, J lost 0 bases, and 15 bases lay in between. The CDR3 nucleotides are TGCAGTGCCCTAGCCCCGGCAAGCTCCTACAATGAGCAGTTCTTC. Protein: CSALAPASSYNEQFF.

This clonotype was counted ten times or more. The CDR3 protein is CASSPLSGGQLNEQFF. The CDR3 nucleotides are TGCGCCAGCAGCCCACTTAGCGGGGGCCAACTCAATGAGCAGTTCTTC. The V gene is TRBV4-1, the J gene TRBJ2-1, with 9 bases aligning to TRBD2. This CDR3 is built from 16 residues. Germline CDR1 MGHRA, CDR2 YSYEKL. Losses at the gene ends were 4 bases for V and 6 bases for J; bases not matched to a gene: 10.

This clonotype appeared many times. The J gene is TRBJ2-5, the V gene TRBV29-1, with D uncertain. CDR1 and CDR2 from the germline V gene are SQVTM and ANQGSEA. Trimming cost V 3 bases and J 5 bases, with 1 base left between them. The CDR3 extends over 9 amino acids. The CDR3 DNA sequence: TGCAGCGTTGATGAGACCCAGTACTTC. This translates into CSVDETQYF.

The sample holds many counts of this clonotype. V is TRBV7-2 and J is TRBJ1-1; no clear D gene. The V gene's germline CDR1 is SGHTA and CDR2 FQGNSA. Trimming removed 3 bases at V and 8 bases at J, with 16 bases between. This CDR3 comprises 14 residues. The CDR3 here is CASSFAGSAREAFF. The CDR3 DNA reads TGTGCCAGCAGCTTCGCGGGTTCGGCGCGGGAAGCTTTCTTT.